These T cell receptor beta chains were read from a single sample in a study of OX40 agonist ivuxolimab in advanced cancers. Produced via immunoSEQ multiplex PCR; TCRdb's table is partial and in-frame only. The sample has 30,000 or so clones; 84% are singletons. Sequencing used CD4+ or CD8+ T cells sorted from blood, obtained in a trial of the OX40 agonist ivuxolimab. Receptor source: an adult with an advanced solid tumor such as melanoma, head and neck, liver or kidney cancer. CDR3s include the opening cysteine and the closing phenylalanine or tryptophan. D genes are given only for firm matches. Expanded clones get a size class; other rows say once, few or many, or leave the size out.

clone_size d_call j_call v_call cdr3_length cdr3_nt cdr3_aa
- TRBD1 TRBJ2-7 TRBV29-1 13 TGCAGCGGCGCTCCGGGACAGGGTTCCGAGCAGTACTTC CSGAPGQGSEQYF
- - TRBJ2-1 TRBV9 16 TGTGCCAGCAGCGCCCGCCCCGGACTGCTGGGCAATGAGCAGTTCTTC CASSARPGLLGNEQFF
- - TRBJ2-1 TRBV10-2 13 TGCGCCAGCAGTGATTCTGACCTCGGGGAGCAGTTCTTC CASSDSDLGEQFF
- TRBD1 TRBJ2-2 TRBV29-1 15 TGCAGCGTTGAAGAGTCAGGGGGCCGAACCGGGGAGCTGTTTTTT CSVEESGGRTGELFF
- - TRBJ1-1 TRBV7-2 15 TGTGCCAGCAGCTGGAAGCATGGGATCCGGGCTGAAGCTTTCTTT CASSWKHGIRAEAFF
- - TRBJ2-3 TRBV19 18 TGTGCCAGTAGTATCCGGCCGCCCCCGGACCGGAGGGGAGATACGCAGTATTTT CASSIRPPPDRRGDTQYF
- TRBD2 TRBJ2-7 TRBV19 15 TGTGCCAGTAGTATGTTGCGGGAGGCCTCCTACGAGCAGTACTTC CASSMLREASYEQYF
- TRBD1 TRBJ2-3 TRBV7-9 15 TGTGCCAGCAGCCGGACAGGGGGCTACACAGATACGCAGTATTTT CASSRTGGYTDTQYF
- TRBD1 TRBJ2-1 TRBV5-6 16 TGTGCCAGCAGCTTGGGGGACAGGGGCTCCTGGAATGAGCAGTTCTTC CASSLGDRGSWNEQFF
few TRBD1 TRBJ1-5 TRBV5-5 14 TGTGCCAGCAGTTGGACAGGGGAAGGTCAGCCCCAGCATTTT CASSWTGEGQPQHF
- - TRBJ1-5 TRBV19 14 TGTGCCAGTAGTAGGAGGGGCACCTATCAGCCCCAGCATTTT CASSRRGTYQPQHF
- - TRBJ2-7 TRBV5-1 14 TGCGCCAGCAGCTTGGTGCGGGACCCCTACGAGCAGTACTTC CASSLVRDPYEQYF
few - TRBJ1-1 TRBV30 11 TGTGCCTGGAGTGGACTTTTCGAAGCTTTCTTT CAWSGLFEAFF
- TRBD2 TRBJ2-3 TRBV10-3 15 TGTGCCATCAGTGGGGAGGGGCGCGGAACAGATACGCAGTATTTT CAISGEGRGTDTQYF
- - TRBJ2-3 TRBV27 13 TGTGCCAGCAGGGAATGGGGGAGCCATACGCAGTATTTT CASREWGSHTQYF
- - TRBJ2-7 TRBV30 16 TGTGCCTGGAGTGTACGGGCAGGGAAATTATCCTACGAGCAGTACTTC CAWSVRAGKLSYEQYF
once - TRBJ1-2 TRBV10-3 13 TGTGCCATCAGTGCGGGGGAAGAGAATGGCTACACCTTC CAISAGEENGYTF
- - TRBJ2-1 TRBV6-5 14 TGTGCCAGCATTGGAAGGACCAGCGACAATGAGCAGTTCTTC CASIGRTSDNEQFF
- - TRBJ2-1 TRBV7-2 12 TGTGCCAGCAGCTCCGGGAACAATGAGCAGTTCTTC CASSSGNNEQFF
- TRBD1 TRBJ1-5 TRBV15 15 TGTGCCACCAGCAGGGACAGGTCAGGATATCAGCCCCAGCATTTT CATSRDRSGYQPQHF
- TRBD2 TRBJ2-7 TRBV7-9 16 TGTGCCAGCAGCTTGTCCCAGGGACTAGCGTCTTACGAGCAGTACTTC CASSLSQGLASYEQYF
- - TRBJ2-1 TRBV5-1 14 TGCGCCAGCGCGCTGGGGGGCCCGTATAATGAGCAGTTCTTC CASALGGPYNEQFF
- - TRBJ1-6 TRBV5-6 13 TGTGCCAGCAGCTTGAGGGAAGGTTCACCCCTCCACTTT CASSLREGSPLHF
- TRBD2 TRBJ2-2 TRBV7-9 18 TGTGCCAGCAGCGGGGGACTAGCGGGAGTTGGGCGGACCGGGGAGCTGTTTTTT CASSGGLAGVGRTGELFF
medium-sized - TRBJ1-1 TRBV10-2 13 TGCGCCAGCCGACAGGCCGGTGTCACTGAAGCTTTCTTT CASRQAGVTEAFF
- - TRBJ2-5 TRBV11-2 15 TGTGCCAGCAGTACAGGGTGGGGGGACTTTCAGACCCAGTACTTC CASSTGWGDFQTQYF
once - TRBJ2-3 TRBV28 12 TGTGCCAGCAGTTCGCTGACAGATACGCAGTATTTT CASSSLTDTQYF
- - TRBJ2-6 TRBV4-2 16 TGTGCCAGCAGCCAAGATCACAACTCTGGGGCCAACGTCCTGACTTTC CASSQDHNSGANVLTF
- TRBD2 TRBJ2-2 TRBV5-1 14 TGCGCCAGCAGGACGTTCGGGGGGGCCGGGGAGCTGTTTTTT CASRTFGGAGELFF
- - TRBJ1-2 TRBV4-3 12 TGCGCCAGCAGCCAGGGGGACTATGGCTACACCTTC CASSQGDYGYTF
- - TRBJ2-7 TRBV21-1 13 TGTGCCAGCAGCTTGTCCCCCGGCTACGAGCAGTACTTC CASSLSPGYEQYF
- - TRBJ2-7 TRBV7-9 13 TGTGCCAGCAGCTTAGGGGAGTGGTACGAGCAGTACTTC CASSLGEWYEQYF
- - TRBJ2-2 TRBV7-2 11 TGTGCCAGCATCAGGACCGGGGAGCTGTTTTTT CASIRTGELFF
- - TRBJ2-1 TRBV15 17 TGTGCCACCAGCAGAGGACCCCGCGGGGGCGCCTACAATGAGCAGTTCTTC CATSRGPRGGAYNEQFF
- - TRBJ2-7 TRBV27 13 TGTGCCAGCAGTTTGCACACCTCCTACGAGCAGTACTTC CASSLHTSYEQYF
- - TRBJ1-2 TRBV18 17 TGTGCCAGCTCACCTCGGCCGGAAACAACTACTAACTATGGCTACACCTTC CASSPRPETTTNYGYTF
- - TRBJ2-7 TRBV27 14 TGTGCCAGCAGTTCCCCCGGGACGCCCTACGAGCAGTACTTC CASSSPGTPYEQYF
- TRBD2 TRBJ2-7 TRBV9 14 TGTGCCAGCAGCGTAGACGGGAGGGACGACGAGCAGTACTTC CASSVDGRDDEQYF
- - TRBJ2-1 TRBV4-2 19 TGTGCCAGCAGCCCCGAGGGGGGGGGCGGCGGGGGCTACCACAATGAGCAGTTCTTC CASSPEGGGGGGYHNEQFF
- TRBD1 TRBJ1-5 TRBV2 17 TGTGCCAGCAGGGCCACCTTGGGACAGACTAGCAATCAGCCCCAGCATTTT CASRATLGQTSNQPQHF
- TRBD1 TRBJ2-7 TRBV7-9 15 TGTGCCAGCAGCCGCTCCGGGACAGAGTCCTACGAGCAGTACTTC CASSRSGTESYEQYF
- - TRBJ2-7 TRBV6-6 11 TGTGCCAGCAGTTTTTCCCACGAGCAGTACTTC CASSFSHEQYF
once - TRBJ1-6 TRBV4-3 15 TGCGCCAGCAGCCAAGATCGCGGGGCTAATTCACCCCTCCACTTT CASSQDRGANSPLHF